This T cell receptor (beta chain) came from a study of T-cell reconstitution after alpha-beta-depleted transplantation in children. CDR3 length equals 16 residues. Germline CDR1 reads KGHSH; CDR2 reads LQKENI. V was pared by 0 bases and J by 2 bases, with 4 bases of the junction left unmatched. For TCRbeta, the library was prepared with unique molecular identifiers. Using its own MiXCR run on the PCR reads, TCRdb lists one record per CDR3 protein. The table has 250,000 to 400,000 distinct CDR3 sequences, approximately 23% seen once; the top ten hold over 9.5%. Study observations and caveats: Expanded graft clones numbering several hundred reportedly gave rise to alpha-beta T cells about two months after transplant. It was newly produced T cells that mostly accounted for T-cell counts and diversity one year after transplant.

Details on this clonotype: Its matching antigen is unknown.

The chain uses TRBV18 and TRBJ2-3; 8 bases fit TRBD2. This clonotype was sampled from a male patient aged 10 to 17 who had a stem cell transplant for acute lymphoblastic leukemia, so the T cells may come from the graft donor. Material: PBMCs, mostly from graft donor cells, obtained 180 days after TCRalphabeta/CD19-depleted stem cell transplant. Written as DNA, the CDR3 is TGTGCCAGCTCACCACCTTCGACTAGCGCCACAGATACGCAGTATTTT. This translates into CASSPPSTSATDTQYF.